This TCR beta chain is from a study of cytomegalovirus exposure and HLA in healthy donors. In the case of this clone: Its antigen is undetermined.

It was with 60 Vbeta and 13 Jbeta primers that the PCR ran. Measured with immunoSEQ multiplex PCR; TCRdb has only the in-frame clones, and not every one. The sample has approximately 150,000 clones; about 80% are singletons. The CDR3 length is 18 residues. Looked up from germline, CDR1 is SGHNT and CDR2 is YYREEE (reference sequence). V was pared by 4 bases and J by 3 bases, with 13 bases of the junction left unmatched. Study-level points and caveats: In a later analysis, several top co-occurrence clusters appeared linked to parvovirus B19, influenza, CMV and Epstein-Barr virus. Serostatus for CMV was the only available immune exposure information.

Sequences were obtained from PBMCs. This clonotype originated in a woman in her twenties or thirties in good health and CMV-seronegative. This chain connects TRBV5-4 to TRBJ2-2, with 9 positions matching TRBD1. DNA for the CDR3: TGTGCCAGCAGCCGTGTCCCACCGGGACAGGGACACACCGGGGAGCTGTTTTTT. Protein: CASSRVPPGQGHTGELFF.